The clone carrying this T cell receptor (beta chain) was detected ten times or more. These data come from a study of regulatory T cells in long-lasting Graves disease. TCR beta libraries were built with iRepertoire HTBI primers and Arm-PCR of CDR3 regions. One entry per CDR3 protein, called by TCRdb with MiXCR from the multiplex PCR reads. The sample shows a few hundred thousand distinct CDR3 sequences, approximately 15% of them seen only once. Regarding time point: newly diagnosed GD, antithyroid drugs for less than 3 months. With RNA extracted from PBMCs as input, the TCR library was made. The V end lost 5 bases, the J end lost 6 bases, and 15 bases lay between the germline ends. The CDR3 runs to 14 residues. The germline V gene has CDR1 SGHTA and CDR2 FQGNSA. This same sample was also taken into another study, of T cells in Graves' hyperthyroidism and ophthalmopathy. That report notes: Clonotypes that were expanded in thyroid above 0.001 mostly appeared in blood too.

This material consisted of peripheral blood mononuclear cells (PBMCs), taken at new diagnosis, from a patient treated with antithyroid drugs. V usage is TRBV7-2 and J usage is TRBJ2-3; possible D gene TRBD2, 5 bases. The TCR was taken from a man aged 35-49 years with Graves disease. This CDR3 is CASSARLPADTQYF. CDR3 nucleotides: TGTGCCAGCAGCGCCCGACTACCTGCGGATACGCAGTATTTT.